A selection of T cell receptor beta chains follows, all from one sample in a study of blood T cell repertoires in COVID-19. Assay: immunoSEQ multiplex PCR; the TCRdb copy retains only in-frame clones and omits some. This sample has approximately 230,000 clones, with about 86% found just once. What was sequenced was peripheral blood. The receptors stem from a man at least 80 years old with acute or convalescent COVID-19. The CDR3 runs from the conserved cysteine through the conserved F or W. D genes are given only for firm matches. Some rows mark clone size as missing; the rest say once, few, many or name a class of expanded clone.

V: TRBV12-3/TRBV12-4; J: TRBJ1-1; D: .; size: once; DNA: TGTGCCAGCAGTTTTCGAGTTGAAGCTTTCTTT; CDR3: CASSFRVEAFF
V: TRBV6-5; J: TRBJ2-7; D: TRBD1; size: .; DNA: TGTGCCAGCAGTCGAACAGGGGGACCTTACGAGCAGTACTTC; CDR3: CASSRTGGPYEQYF
V: TRBV24-1; J: TRBJ2-5; D: TRBD1; size: .; DNA: TGTGCCACCAGTGATTTAGGGACAGGGATTGAGACCCAGTACTTC; CDR3: CATSDLGTGIETQYF
V: TRBV27; J: TRBJ2-3; D: TRBD1; size: many; DNA: TGTGCCAGCCTCCTTTCGACAGGGGAAACAGATACGCAGTATTTT; CDR3: CASLLSTGETDTQYF
V: TRBV2; J: TRBJ2-7; D: TRBD2; size: .; DNA: TGTGCCAGCGGCCCGGGGGGGTCCCCCACCTACGAGCAGTACTTC; CDR3: CASGPGGSPTYEQYF
V: TRBV7-9; J: TRBJ2-7; D: TRBD1; size: .; DNA: TGTGCCAGCAGCCGACCGGGACAGGGAACCTACGAGCAGTACTTC; CDR3: CASSRPGQGTYEQYF
V: TRBV19; J: TRBJ2-1; D: TRBD2; size: .; DNA: TGTGCCACTAAGACTAGCGGGAGTTCTAGGGAGCAGTTCTTC; CDR3: CATKTSGSSREQFF
V: TRBV6-2/TRBV6-3; J: TRBJ2-7; D: TRBD1; size: .; DNA: TGTGCCAGCAGTTACAGGGCAAGACAGGGAAGGTTGTCCTACGAGCAGTACTTC; CDR3: CASSYRARQGRLSYEQYF
V: TRBV19; J: TRBJ1-4; D: .; size: .; DNA: TGTGCCAGTAGTCGGGGGACCCATGAAAAACTGTTTTTT; CDR3: CASSRGTHEKLFF
V: TRBV5-5; J: TRBJ1-1; D: TRBD1; size: .; DNA: TGTGCCAGCAGCTTGGGGGGGACAGGGTTACCTGAAGCTTTCTTT; CDR3: CASSLGGTGLPEAFF
V: TRBV14; J: TRBJ2-2; D: .; size: .; DNA: TGTGCCAGCAGCCAAGATACGGGGTTAAACACCGGGGAGCTGTTTTTT; CDR3: CASSQDTGLNTGELFF
V: TRBV9; J: TRBJ1-5; D: TRBD1; size: few; DNA: TGTGCCAGCAGCTGGGACAGCCCCAATCAGCCCCAGCATTTT; CDR3: CASSWDSPNQPQHF
V: TRBV5-1; J: TRBJ1-2; D: TRBD1; size: .; DNA: TGCGCCAGCAGCTTCGACAGGGGCCATAACTATGGCTACACCTTC; CDR3: CASSFDRGHNYGYTF
V: TRBV24-1; J: TRBJ1-5; D: TRBD1; size: .; DNA: TGTGCCACCAGTGATTCCCGGACAGGGCGGTGGCAGCCCCAGCATTTT; CDR3: CATSDSRTGRWQPQHF
V: TRBV7-9; J: TRBJ1-5; D: .; size: .; DNA: TGTGCCAGCAGCCTCGGACAGAGCAATCAGCCCCAGCATTTT; CDR3: CASSLGQSNQPQHF
V: TRBV21-1; J: TRBJ2-4; D: .; size: .; DNA: TGTGCCACCTGGGGGAGGGGCCCCCAAAACATTCAGTACTTC; CDR3: CATWGRGPQNIQYF